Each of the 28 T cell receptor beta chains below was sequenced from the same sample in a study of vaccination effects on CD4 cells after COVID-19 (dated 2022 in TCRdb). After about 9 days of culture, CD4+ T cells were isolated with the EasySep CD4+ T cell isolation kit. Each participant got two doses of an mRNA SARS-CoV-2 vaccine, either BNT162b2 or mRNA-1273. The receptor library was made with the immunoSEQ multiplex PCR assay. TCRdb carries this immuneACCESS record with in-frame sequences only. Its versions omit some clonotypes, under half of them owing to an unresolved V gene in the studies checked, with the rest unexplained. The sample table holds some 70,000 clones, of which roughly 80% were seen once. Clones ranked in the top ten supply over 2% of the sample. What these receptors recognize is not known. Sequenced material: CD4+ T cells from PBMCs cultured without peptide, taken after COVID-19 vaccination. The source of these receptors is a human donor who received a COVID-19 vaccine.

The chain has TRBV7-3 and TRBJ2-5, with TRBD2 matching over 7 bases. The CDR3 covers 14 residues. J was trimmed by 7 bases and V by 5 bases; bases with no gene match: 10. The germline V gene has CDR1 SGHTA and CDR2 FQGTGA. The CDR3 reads CASSNGLGEGTQYF. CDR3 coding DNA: TGTGCCAGCAGCAATGGGCTCGGGGAGGGGACCCAGTACTTC.

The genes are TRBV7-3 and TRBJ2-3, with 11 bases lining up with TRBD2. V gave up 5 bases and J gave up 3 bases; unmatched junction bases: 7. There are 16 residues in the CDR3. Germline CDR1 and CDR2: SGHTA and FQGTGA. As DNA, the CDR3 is TGTGCCAGCAGCCTTAGCGGGGGGGCCGGGACAGATACGCAGTATTTT. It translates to CASSLSGGAGTDTQYF.

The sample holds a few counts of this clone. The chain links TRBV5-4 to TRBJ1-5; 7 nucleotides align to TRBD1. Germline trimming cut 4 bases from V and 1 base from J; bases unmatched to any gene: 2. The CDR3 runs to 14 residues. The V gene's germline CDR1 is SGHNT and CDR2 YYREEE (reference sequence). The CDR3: CASSRQGSNQPQHF. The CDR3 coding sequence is TGTGCCAGCAGCCGACAGGGAAGCAATCAGCCCCAGCATTTT.

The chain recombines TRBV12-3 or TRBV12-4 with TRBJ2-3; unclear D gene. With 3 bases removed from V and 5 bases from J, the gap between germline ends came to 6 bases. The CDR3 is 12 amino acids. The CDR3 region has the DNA TGTGCCAGCAGTTTCGGTGAAGATACGCAGTATTTT. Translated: CASSFGEDTQYF.

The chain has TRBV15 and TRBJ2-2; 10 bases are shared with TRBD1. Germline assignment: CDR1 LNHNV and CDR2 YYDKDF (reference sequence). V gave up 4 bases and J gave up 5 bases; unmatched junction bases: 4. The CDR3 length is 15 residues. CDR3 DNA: TGTGCCACCAGCATCTGGACAGGGGGGACCGGGGAGCTGTTTTTT. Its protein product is CATSIWTGGTGELFF.

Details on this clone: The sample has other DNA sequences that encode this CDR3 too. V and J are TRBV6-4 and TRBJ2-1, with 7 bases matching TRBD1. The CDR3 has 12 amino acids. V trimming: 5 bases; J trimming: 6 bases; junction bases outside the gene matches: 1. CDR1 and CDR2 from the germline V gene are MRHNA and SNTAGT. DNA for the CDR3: TGTGCCAGCAGTCCAGGGGGCAATGAGCAGTTCTTC. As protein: CASSPGGNEQFF.

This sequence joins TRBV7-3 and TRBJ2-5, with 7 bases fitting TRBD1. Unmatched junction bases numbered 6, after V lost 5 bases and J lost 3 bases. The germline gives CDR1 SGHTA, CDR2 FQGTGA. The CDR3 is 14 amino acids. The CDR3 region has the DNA TGTGCCAGCAGCCCGTCGGGACAGAAAGAGACCCAGTACTTC. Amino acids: CASSPSGQKETQYF.

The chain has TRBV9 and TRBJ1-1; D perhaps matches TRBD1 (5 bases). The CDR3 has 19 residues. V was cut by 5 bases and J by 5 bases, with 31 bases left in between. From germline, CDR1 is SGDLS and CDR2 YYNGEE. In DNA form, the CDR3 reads TGTGCCAGCAGTAGGTATTTCGTAGAGGACGGGGCAGGGAAGACTGAAGCTTTCTTT. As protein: CASSRYFVEDGAGKTEAFF.

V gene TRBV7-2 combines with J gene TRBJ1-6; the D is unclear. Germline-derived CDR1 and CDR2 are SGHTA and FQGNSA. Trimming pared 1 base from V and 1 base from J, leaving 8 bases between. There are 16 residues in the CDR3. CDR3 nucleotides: TGTGCCAGCAGCTTAGGTACGGGGTCCTATAATTCACCCCTCCACTTT. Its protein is CASSLGTGSYNSPLHF.

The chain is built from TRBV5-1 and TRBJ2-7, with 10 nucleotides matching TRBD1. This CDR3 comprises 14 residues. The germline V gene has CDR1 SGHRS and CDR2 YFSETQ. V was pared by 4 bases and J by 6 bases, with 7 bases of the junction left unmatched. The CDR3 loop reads CASSPGDRGSEQYV. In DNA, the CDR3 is TGCGCCAGCAGCCCGGGGGACAGGGGTAGCGAGCAGTACGTC.

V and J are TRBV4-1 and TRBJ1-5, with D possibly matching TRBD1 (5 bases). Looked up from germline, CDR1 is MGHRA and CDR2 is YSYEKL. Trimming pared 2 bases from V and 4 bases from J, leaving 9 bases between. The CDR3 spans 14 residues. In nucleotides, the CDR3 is TGCGCCAGCAGCCAACTGCACAGGAATCAGCCCCAGCATTTT. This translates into CASSQLHRNQPQHF.

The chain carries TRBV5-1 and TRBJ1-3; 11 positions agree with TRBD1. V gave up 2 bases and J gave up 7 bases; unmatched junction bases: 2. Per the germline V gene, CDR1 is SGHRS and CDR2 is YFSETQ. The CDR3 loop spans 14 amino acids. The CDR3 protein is CASSFGTGGNTIYF. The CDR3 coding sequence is TGCGCCAGCAGCTTTGGGACAGGGGGGAACACCATATATTTT.

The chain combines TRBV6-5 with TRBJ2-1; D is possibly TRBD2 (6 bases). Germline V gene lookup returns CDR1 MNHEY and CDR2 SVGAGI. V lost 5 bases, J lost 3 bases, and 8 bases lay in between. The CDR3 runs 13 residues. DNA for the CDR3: TGTGCCAGCAGTCGGGACTTCTACAATGAGCAGTTCTTC. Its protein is CASSRDFYNEQFF.

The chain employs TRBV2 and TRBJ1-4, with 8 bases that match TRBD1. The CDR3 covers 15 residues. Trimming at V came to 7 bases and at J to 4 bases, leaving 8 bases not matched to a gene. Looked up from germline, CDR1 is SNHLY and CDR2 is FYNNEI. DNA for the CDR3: TGTGCCAGCATACAGGGGGTATCAATTAATGAAAAACTGTTTTTT. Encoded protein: CASIQGVSINEKLFF.

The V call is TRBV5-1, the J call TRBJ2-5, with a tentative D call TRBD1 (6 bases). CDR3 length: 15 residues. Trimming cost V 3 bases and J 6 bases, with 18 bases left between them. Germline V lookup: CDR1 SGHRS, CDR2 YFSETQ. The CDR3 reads CASSSMGAALQTQYF. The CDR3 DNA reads TGCGCCAGCAGCTCCATGGGGGCTGCGTTACAGACCCAGTACTTC.

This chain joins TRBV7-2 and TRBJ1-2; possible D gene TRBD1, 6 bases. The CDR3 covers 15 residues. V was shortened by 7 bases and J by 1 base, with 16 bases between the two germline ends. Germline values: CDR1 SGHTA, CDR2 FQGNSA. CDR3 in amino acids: CASTGGAVGNYGYTF. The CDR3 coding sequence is TGTGCCAGCACCGGGGGCGCCGTAGGTAACTATGGCTACACCTTC.

The CDR3 sequence: CASSRGGAANEQFF. CDR3 sequence (DNA): TGTGCCAGCAGTCGCGGGGGGGCCGCTAATGAGCAGTTCTTC. The chain recombines TRBV6-5 with TRBJ2-1; 9 positions match TRBD2. The CDR3 has 14 residues. Germline V lookup: CDR1 MNHEY, CDR2 SVGAGI. V trimming: 5 bases; J trimming: 7 bases; junction bases outside the gene matches: 6.

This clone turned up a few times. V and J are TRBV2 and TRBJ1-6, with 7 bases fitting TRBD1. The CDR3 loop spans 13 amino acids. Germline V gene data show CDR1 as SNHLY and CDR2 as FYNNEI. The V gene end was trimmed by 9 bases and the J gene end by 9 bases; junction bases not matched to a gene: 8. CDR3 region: CASRDSSTSPLHF. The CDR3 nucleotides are TGTGCCAGTAGGGACAGTTCTACTTCACCCCTCCACTTT.

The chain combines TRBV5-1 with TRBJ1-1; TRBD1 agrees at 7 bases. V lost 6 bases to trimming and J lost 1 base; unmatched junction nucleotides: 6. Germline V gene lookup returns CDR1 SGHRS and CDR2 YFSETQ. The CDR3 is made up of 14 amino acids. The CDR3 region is CASTPTGTNTEAFF. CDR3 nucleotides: TGCGCCAGCACCCCGACAGGGACGAACACTGAAGCTTTCTTT.

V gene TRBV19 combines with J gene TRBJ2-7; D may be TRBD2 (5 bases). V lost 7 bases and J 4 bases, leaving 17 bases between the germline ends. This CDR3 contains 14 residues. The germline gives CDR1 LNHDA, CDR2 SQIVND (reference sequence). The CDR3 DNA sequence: TGTGCCAGTAAGGCGACGAGGGCGCGGTACGAGCAGTACGTC. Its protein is CASKATRARYEQYV.

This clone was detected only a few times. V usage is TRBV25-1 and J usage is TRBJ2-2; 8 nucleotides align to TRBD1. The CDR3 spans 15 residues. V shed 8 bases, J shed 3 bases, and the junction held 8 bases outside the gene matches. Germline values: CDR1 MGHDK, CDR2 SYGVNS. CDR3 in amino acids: CASRVQGVDTGELFF. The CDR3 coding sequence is TGTGCCAGCCGTGTACAGGGGGTGGACACCGGGGAGCTGTTTTTT.

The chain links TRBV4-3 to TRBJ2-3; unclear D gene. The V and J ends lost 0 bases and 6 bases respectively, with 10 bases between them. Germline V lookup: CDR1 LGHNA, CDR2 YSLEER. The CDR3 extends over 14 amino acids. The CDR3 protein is CASSQDYSWDTQYF. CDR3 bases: TGCGCCAGCAGCCAAGACTACAGCTGGGATACGCAGTATTTT.

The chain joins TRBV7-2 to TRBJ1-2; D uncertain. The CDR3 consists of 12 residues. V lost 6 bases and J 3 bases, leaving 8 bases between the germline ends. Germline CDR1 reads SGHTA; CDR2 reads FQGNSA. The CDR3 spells CASRGGYYGYTF. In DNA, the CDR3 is TGTGCCAGCAGAGGCGGCTACTATGGCTACACCTTC. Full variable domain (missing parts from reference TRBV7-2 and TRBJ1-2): GAGVSQSPSNKVTEKGKDVELRCDPISGHTALYWYRQSLGQGLEFLIYFQGNSAPDKSGLPSDRFSAERTGGSVSTLTIQRTQQEDSAVYLCASRGGYYGYTFGSGTRLTVV.

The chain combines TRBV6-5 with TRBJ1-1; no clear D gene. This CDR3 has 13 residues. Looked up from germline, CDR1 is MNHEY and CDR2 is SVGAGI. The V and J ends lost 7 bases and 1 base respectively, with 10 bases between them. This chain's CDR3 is CASTFHQNTEAFF. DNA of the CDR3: TGTGCCAGCACCTTCCACCAGAACACTGAAGCTTTCTTT.

As DNA, the CDR3 is TGTGCCAGCAGCCTACTAGAAGATACGCAGTATTTT. Translation: CASSLLEDTQYF. The J gene is TRBJ2-3, the V gene TRBV6-5; TRBD2 might be the D (5 bases). The CDR3 length is 12 residues. Trimming shortened V by 6 bases and J by 5 bases, and 9 bases separated the two germline ends. Germline V gene lookup returns CDR1 MNHEY and CDR2 SVGAGI.

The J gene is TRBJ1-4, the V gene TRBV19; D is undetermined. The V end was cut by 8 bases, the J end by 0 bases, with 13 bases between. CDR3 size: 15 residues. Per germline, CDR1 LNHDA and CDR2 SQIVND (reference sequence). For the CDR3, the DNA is TGTGCCAGTTCGACGCGTCTTGCAACTAATGAAAAACTGTTTTTT. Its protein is CASSTRLATNEKLFF. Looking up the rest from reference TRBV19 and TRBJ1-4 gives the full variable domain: DGGITQSPKYLFRKEGQNVTLSCEQNLNHDAMYWYRQDPGQGLRLIYYSQIVNDFQKGDIAEGYSVSREKKESFPLTVTSAQKNPTAFYLCASSTRLATNEKLFFGSGTQLSVL.

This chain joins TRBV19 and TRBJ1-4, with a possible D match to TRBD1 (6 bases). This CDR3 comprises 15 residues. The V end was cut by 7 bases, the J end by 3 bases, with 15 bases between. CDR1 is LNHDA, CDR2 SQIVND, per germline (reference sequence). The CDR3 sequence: CASKRVDRANEKLFF. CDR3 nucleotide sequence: TGTGCCAGTAAGAGAGTGGACAGAGCTAATGAAAAACTGTTTTTT.

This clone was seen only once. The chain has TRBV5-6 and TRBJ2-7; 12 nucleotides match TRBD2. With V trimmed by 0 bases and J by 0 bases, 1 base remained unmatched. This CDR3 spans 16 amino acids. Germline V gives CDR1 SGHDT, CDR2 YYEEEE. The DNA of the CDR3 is TGTGCCAGCAGCTTGGAGGGACTAGCGGGCTCCTACGAGCAGTACGTC. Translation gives CASSLEGLAGSYEQYV.